This T cell receptor beta chain was retrieved from a study of shared T cell receptors in the human thymus. Sequencing used immunoSEQ multiplex PCR; TCRdb keeps in-frame clones, though not all of them. This sample has some 760,000 clones; roughly 85% occur once, and the top ten carry 0.0095% to 0.013%. In its sample, this clone was seen once. This CDR3 is built from 15 residues. Trimming removed 0 bases from V and 2 bases from J, with 8 bases in between. In germline, CDR1 is SGDLS, CDR2 YYNGEE. The same sample was also used in a study of human thymus T cells. That source adds: Surgeons resected thymus tissue during corrective heart surgery.

The receptor was derived from a girl younger than two with a congenital heart defect. The chain recombines TRBV9 with TRBJ2-2; D gene ambiguous. The sequenced sample was thymocytes. The CDR3 here is CASSVAAGNTGELFF. The CDR3 bases are TGTGCCAGCAGCGTAGCGGCAGGCAACACCGGGGAGCTGTTTTTT.